The 12 T cell receptor beta chains reported below all come from one sample, sequenced in a study of T cell responses to AZD1222 COVID-19 vaccine. Libraries were prepared by immunoSEQ multiplex PCR; TCRdb keeps only in-frame clonotypes and omits some of them. Of 150,000 to 200,000 clones listed, 90% to 95% are singletons. This material consisted of peripheral blood, taken 28 days after the second AZD1222 dose. These receptors came from an adult who received the AZD1222 COVID-19 vaccine.

V is TRBV6-6 and J is TRBJ1-1; 7 bases align to TRBD1. The V gene's germline CDR1 is MNHNY and CDR2 SVGAGI (reference sequence). J lost 4 bases, V lost 4 bases, and 3 bases had no gene match. The CDR3 has 13 amino acids. In nucleotides, the CDR3 is TGTGCCAGCAGTTGGGACAGCTCCACTGAAGCTTTCTTT. Its translation: CASSWDSSTEAFF.

The J gene is TRBJ1-1, the V gene TRBV28, with unresolved D. CDR1 MDHEN and CDR2 SYDVKM come from the germline V gene. This CDR3 is built from 13 residues. The V gene lost 8 bases and the J gene lost 3 bases, with 13 bases spanning the gap. This CDR3 reads CASRSPLDTEAFF. The CDR3 DNA reads TGTGCCAGCCGTAGCCCTTTGGACACTGAAGCTTTCTTT.

V is TRBV27 and J is TRBJ2-7, with 7 bases matching TRBD1. The CDR3 consists of 14 residues. Per the germline V gene, CDR1 is MNHEY and CDR2 is SMNVEV (reference sequence). V lost 5 bases, J lost 8 bases, and 12 bases stayed unmatched. The DNA of the CDR3 is TGTGCCAGCAGTCCCGGGACAGACCCTACGAAGCAGTACTTC. Amino acid sequence: CASSPGTDPTKQYF.

The chain links TRBV6-5 to TRBJ2-7, with D perhaps TRBD2 (6 bases). This CDR3 is built from 13 residues. V shed 6 bases and J shed 7 bases, with 16 bases lying between them. Germline assignment: CDR1 MNHEY and CDR2 SVGAGI. The CDR3 DNA is TGTGCCAGCAGGAGTCCGGGTGGGGGGGAGCAGTACTTC. Amino acid sequence: CASRSPGGGEQYF.

J is TRBJ1-3 and V is TRBV6-5; D uncertain. The CDR3 length is 15 residues. V lost 6 bases, J lost 0 bases, and 12 bases lay in between. Germline V gene sequence: CDR1 MNHEY, CDR2 SVGAGI. Here the CDR3 DNA reads TGTGCCAGCAGGGCGGTACAGATCTCTGGAAACACCATATATTTT. Translation: CASRAVQISGNTIYF.

In the case of this clone: At one boundary the junction diverges from the germline segment, which might be a read error. V is TRBV4-3 and J is TRBJ2-5; D assignment may be TRBD1 or TRBD2 (5 bases each). Per germline, CDR1 LGHNA and CDR2 YSLEER. The CDR3 has 17 amino acids. The CDR3 sequence: CASSKGDRSSDQETQYF. The DNA of the CDR3 is TGCGCCAGCAGCAAGGGAGACAGAAGTTCCGACCAGGAGACCCAGTACTTC.

This chain connects TRBV19 to TRBJ2-1, with TRBD2 matching 9 bases. The CDR3 loop spans 18 amino acids. The V and J ends lost 1 base and 0 bases, in that order; junction bases with no gene match: 7. Germline CDR1 is LNHDA and CDR2 is SQIVND (reference sequence). The CDR3 DNA sequence: TGTGCCAGTAGTATAGCAAGCGGGAGGCCTACCTCCTACAATGAGCAGTTCTTC. As protein: CASSIASGRPTSYNEQFF.

The chain combines TRBV5-1 with TRBJ1-2; 8 nucleotides agree with TRBD1. Per germline, CDR1 SGHRS and CDR2 YFSETQ. CDR3 size: 17 residues. After removal of 4 bases from V and 2 bases from J, the junction contained 13 bases not matched to a gene. Written as DNA, the CDR3 is TGCGCCAGCAGCGGCGTCAGACAGGGGCCTCAAAACTATGGCTACACCTTC. Amino acid sequence: CASSGVRQGPQNYGYTF.

This chain connects TRBV15 to TRBJ1-2; D is possibly TRBD1 (6 bases). This CDR3 has 16 residues. Trimming took 3 bases from V and 7 from J, leaving 21 bases between them. Germline V gene sequence: CDR1 LNHNV, CDR2 YYDKDF (reference sequence). The chain's CDR3 is CATSRDSDRPSGGYTF. The CDR3 DNA follows: TGTGCCACCAGCAGGGACTCCGACAGGCCGTCGGGTGGCTACACCTTC.

The CDR3 here is CASSPMGGDNYGYTF. CDR3 bases: TGTGCCAGCTCACCAATGGGGGGCGATAACTATGGCTACACCTTC. The genes are TRBV18 and TRBJ1-2; tentative D call: TRBD1 (6 bases). V shed 2 bases and J shed 1 base, with 11 bases lying between them. Germline V gene lookup returns CDR1 KGHSH and CDR2 LQKENI. The CDR3 extends over 15 amino acids.

This clone was counted once. A read error may account for a junction end that differs from germline. The rearrangement joins TRBV5-6 to TRBJ1-2, with D possibly matching TRBD1 (5 bases). From germline, CDR1 is SGHDT and CDR2 YYEEEE. The CDR3 is 13 residues long. The CDR3 reads CASSLPPGPALEF. CDR3 nucleotide sequence: TGTGCCAGCAGCCTCCCTCCGGGGCCTGCGTTGGAATTC. The entire variable domain, with the rest obtained from reference TRBV5-6 and TRBJ1-2, is as follows: DAGVTQSPTHLIKTRGQQVTLRCSPKSGHDTVSWYQQALGQGPQFIFQYYEEEERQRGNFPDRFSGHQFPNYSSELNVNALLLGDSALYLCASSLPPGPALEFGSGTRLTVV.

The chain has TRBV10-3 and TRBJ1-2; unclear D gene. The CDR3 has 13 amino acids. V gave up 0 bases and J gave up 6 bases, with 8 bases separating them. Germline CDR1 is ENHRY and CDR2 is SYGVKD. CDR3 DNA: TGTGCCATCAGTGAGTCGAAGGCGGATGGCTACACCTTC. This sequence encodes CAISESKADGYTF.